This T cell receptor beta chain is from a study of response to subunit inactivated influenza vaccine. Via MiXCR, TCRdb re-called the RT-PCR reads, giving one row per CDR3 protein. The table lists approximately 170,000 distinct CDR3 sequences, more than 10% of them singletons. This CDR3 contains 13 residues. CDR1 and CDR2 (germline): MDHEN, SYDVKM. The germline V and J ends were trimmed by 5 bases and 7 bases, with 15 bases remaining between them. The same sample was also used in a study of T cells expressing NK-cell markers. As that study records: TCR beta cDNA was made by 5'RACE template switching with UMIs. The authors derived TCR beta repertoires from sorted CD3+CD56+NKG2C+, CD3+CD56+NKG2C- and CD3+CD56-NKG2C+ T cells. Among four donors, these clonotypes also ranked first in the CD3+CD56-NKG2C+ fraction.

The chain employs TRBV28 and TRBJ2-7; D assignment may be TRBD1 or TRBD2 (5 bases each). This specimen consisted of CD8+ T cells sorted from PBMCs, obtained about 12 days after vaccination. The clonotype originates from a middle-aged man who received an inactivated influenza vaccine. As DNA, the CDR3 is TGTGCCAGCAGTCCTGGGGCTTCGGGGGAGCAGTACTTC. Translated: CASSPGASGEQYF.